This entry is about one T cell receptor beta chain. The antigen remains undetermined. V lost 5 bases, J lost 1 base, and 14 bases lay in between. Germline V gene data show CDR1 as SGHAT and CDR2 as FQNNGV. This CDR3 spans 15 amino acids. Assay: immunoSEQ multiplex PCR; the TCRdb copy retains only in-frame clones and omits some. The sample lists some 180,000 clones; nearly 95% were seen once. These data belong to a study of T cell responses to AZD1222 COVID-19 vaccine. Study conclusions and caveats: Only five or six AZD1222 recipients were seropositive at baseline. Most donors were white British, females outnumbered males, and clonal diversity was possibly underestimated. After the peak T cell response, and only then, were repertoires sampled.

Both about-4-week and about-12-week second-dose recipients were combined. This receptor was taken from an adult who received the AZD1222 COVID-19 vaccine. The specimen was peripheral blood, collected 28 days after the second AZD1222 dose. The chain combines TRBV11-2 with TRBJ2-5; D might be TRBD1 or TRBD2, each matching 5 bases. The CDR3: CASSPILGVQETQYF. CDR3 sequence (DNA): TGTGCCAGCAGCCCCATTTTGGGGGTCCAAGAGACCCAGTACTTC.